This TCR beta chain was identified during a study of cytomegalovirus exposure and HLA in healthy donors. The PCR made use of 60 Vbeta and 13 Jbeta primers. Libraries were prepared by immunoSEQ multiplex PCR; TCRdb keeps only in-frame clonotypes and omits some of them. Of about 300,000 clones in the sample, 80% to 90% were seen once. Germline V CDR1 and CDR2: SNHLY, FYNNEI. The CDR3 is 14 residues long. V was clipped by 2 bases and J by 0 bases, with 5 bases between them. The sample taken for sequencing was PBMCs. This chain joins TRBV2 and TRBJ1-3; perhaps TRBD1 as D (5 bases). The clonotype originates from a man aged 35-49 years in good health and CMV-seropositive. CDR3 loop: CASSERGSGNTIYF. The DNA of the CDR3 is TGTGCCAGCAGTGAAAGGGGCTCTGGAAACACCATATATTTT. Full variable domain (remainder filled in from reference TRBV2 and TRBJ1-3): EPEVTQTPSHQVTQMGQEVILRCVPISNHLYFYWYRQILGQKVEFLVSFYNNEISEKSEIFDDQFSVERPDGSNFTLKIRSTKLEDSAMYFCASSERGSGNTIYFGEGSWLTVV.